This TCR beta chain was found in a study of tumor-infiltrating lymphocytes in primary liver carcinoma. This clonotype occurred once. What it binds is unknown. TCR beta cDNA was prepared out of approximately 500 ng total RNA by means of a constant-region primer. The TCR beta library was amplified through three nested multiplex PCR rounds in a modified ARM-PCR procedure. The first two PCR rounds, nine to ten cycles each, used TRBV1-TRBV30 forward primers and a C-beta reverse primer. In TCRdb, the multiplex PCR reads were re-called with MiXCR into one record per CDR3 protein. The sample lists tens of thousands of distinct CDR3 sequences; about three quarters were seen once. Unsorted bulk tissue of about 17-32 mg yielded co-extracted RNA and DNA. Each participant had primary liver carcinoma, and surgical resection was the treatment. Tumors were each sampled at five separate regions. Between the trimmed V and J ends, which lost 2 bases and 8 bases, there was a span of 20 bases. Germline V gene lookup returns CDR1 SQVTM and CDR2 ANQGSEA. This CDR3 has 15 residues.

Whole-study results and caveats: Tumor samples exhibited a significantly greater top-250-clone fraction than blood samples (p = 0.039). Lesser overlap characterized tumor-adjacent and tumor-blood pairs relative to tumor region pairs.

Sequenced: liver tumor tissue from sampling region 1. Specified subset: tumor region T1, superior pole. The V and J genes are TRBV29-1 and TRBJ2-3, with D possibly matching TRBD1 (6 bases). The sequence was collected from a man aged 35 to 55 with primary liver carcinoma and hepatitis B virus infection. The CDR3 reads CSVERQDNPIVTQYF. The DNA for the CDR3 is TGCAGCGTTGAAAGACAGGATAATCCCATAGTTACGCAGTATTTT.